This T cell receptor (beta chain) stems from a study of T cell responses to AZD1222 COVID-19 vaccine. Findings of the study overall: Variant regions that are unmutated are reportedly the target of nearly half of spike-specific TCRs.

Concerning this clone itself: Its antigen is currently unknown.

Assay used: immunoSEQ multiplex PCR; TCRdb lists only in-frame clones, some missing. The table has 90,000 to 150,000 clones, less than 95% seen once. Germline CDR1 MNHEY, CDR2 SMNVEV (reference sequence). V was clipped by 2 bases and J by 3 bases; unmatched bases: 4. The CDR3 is 16 amino acids. This chain connects TRBV27 to TRBJ2-2; the match to TRBD2 covers 9 bases. Sequencing was performed on peripheral blood, taken on day 0 of AZD1222 vaccination. This TCR was sampled from an adult in good health. CDR3 protein: CASSLGASGDTGELFF. In nucleotides, the CDR3 is TGTGCCAGCAGTTTAGGGGCTAGCGGGGACACCGGGGAGCTGTTTTTT.